This TCR beta chain was identified during a study of blood T cell repertoires in COVID-19. Repertoires were generated with immunoSEQ multiplex PCR, while TCRdb's copy carries only in-frame clones and drops some. Of 110,000 to 150,000 clones listed, roughly four fifths are singletons. The count of this clone is one. With 6 bases clipped from V and 1 base from J, the junction kept 6 bases outside the gene matches. The CDR3 consists of 14 residues. CDR1 and CDR2 (germline): MNHEY, SVGAGI. Grouping used clinical history reported by participants in a survey and questionnaire. The chain recombines TRBV6-5 with TRBJ2-7; TRBD1 matches 7 bases. This clonotype was sampled from a woman in her late teens or twenties who had been exposed to COVID-19. The sample comprised PBMCs or T cells enriched from blood (not recorded which). The CDR3 sequence: CASRDRELSYEQYF. The CDR3 bases are TGTGCCAGCAGAGACAGGGAGTTATCCTACGAGCAGTACTTC.